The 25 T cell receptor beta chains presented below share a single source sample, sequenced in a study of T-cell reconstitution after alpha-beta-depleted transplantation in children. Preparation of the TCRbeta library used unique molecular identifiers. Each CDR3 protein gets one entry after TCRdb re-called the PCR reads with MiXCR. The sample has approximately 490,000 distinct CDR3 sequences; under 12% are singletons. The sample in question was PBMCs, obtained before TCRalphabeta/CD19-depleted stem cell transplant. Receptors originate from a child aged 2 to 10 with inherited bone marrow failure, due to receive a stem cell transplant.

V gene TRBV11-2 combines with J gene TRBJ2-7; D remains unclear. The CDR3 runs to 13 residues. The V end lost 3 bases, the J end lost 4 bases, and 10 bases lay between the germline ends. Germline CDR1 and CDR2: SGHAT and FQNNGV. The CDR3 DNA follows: TGTGCCAGCAGCTTCTTCTTTCTGTACGAGCAGTACTTC. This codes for CASSFFFLYEQYF. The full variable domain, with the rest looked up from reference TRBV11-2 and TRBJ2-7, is EAGVAQSPRYKIIEKRQSVAFWCNPISGHATLYWYQQILGQGPKLLIQFQNNGVVDDSQLPKDRFSAERLKGVDSTLKIQPAKLEDSAVYLCASSFFFLYEQYFGPGTRLTVT.

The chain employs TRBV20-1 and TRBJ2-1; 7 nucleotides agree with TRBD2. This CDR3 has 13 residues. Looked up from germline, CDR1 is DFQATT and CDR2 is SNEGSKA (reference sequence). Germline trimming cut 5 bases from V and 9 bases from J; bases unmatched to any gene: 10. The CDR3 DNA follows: TGCAGTGCTTTTCGGGGACTATCCAGTGAGCAGTTCTTC. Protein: CSAFRGLSSEQFF.

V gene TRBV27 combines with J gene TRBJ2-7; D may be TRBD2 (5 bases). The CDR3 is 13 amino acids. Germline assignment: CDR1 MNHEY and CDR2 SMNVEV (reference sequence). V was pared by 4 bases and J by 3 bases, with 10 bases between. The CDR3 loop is CASSSDFSYEQYF. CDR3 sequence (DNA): TGTGCCAGCAGTTCGGACTTTAGCTACGAGCAGTACTTC.

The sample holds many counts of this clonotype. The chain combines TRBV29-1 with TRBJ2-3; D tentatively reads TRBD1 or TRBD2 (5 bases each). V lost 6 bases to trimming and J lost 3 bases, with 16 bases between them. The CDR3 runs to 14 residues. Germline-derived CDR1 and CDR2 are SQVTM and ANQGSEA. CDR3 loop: CSVVGGEGTDTQYF. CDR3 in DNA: TGCAGCGTCGTCGGCGGAGAGGGGACAGATACGCAGTATTTT.

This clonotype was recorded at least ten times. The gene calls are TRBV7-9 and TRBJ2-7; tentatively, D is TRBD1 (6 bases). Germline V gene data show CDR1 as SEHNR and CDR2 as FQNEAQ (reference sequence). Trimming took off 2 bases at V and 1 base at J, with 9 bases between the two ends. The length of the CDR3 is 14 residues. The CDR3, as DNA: TGTGCCAGCAGCTTAAAAGGGGGTTCCTACGAGCAGTACTTC. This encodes CASSLKGGSYEQYF.

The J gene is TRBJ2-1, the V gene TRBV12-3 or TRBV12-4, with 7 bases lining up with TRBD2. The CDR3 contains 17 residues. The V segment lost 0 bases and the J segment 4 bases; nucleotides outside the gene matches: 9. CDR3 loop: CASSLASGRGNYNEQFF. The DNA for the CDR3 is TGTGCCAGCAGTTTAGCGTCCGGGCGGGGGAATTACAATGAGCAGTTCTTC.

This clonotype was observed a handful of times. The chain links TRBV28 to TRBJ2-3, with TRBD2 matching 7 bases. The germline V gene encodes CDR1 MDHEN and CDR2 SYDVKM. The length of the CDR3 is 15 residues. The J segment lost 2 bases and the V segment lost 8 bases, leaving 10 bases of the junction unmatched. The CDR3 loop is CASHTTSAVTDTQYF. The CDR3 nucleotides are TGTGCCAGCCATACTACTAGCGCGGTCACAGATACGCAGTATTTT.

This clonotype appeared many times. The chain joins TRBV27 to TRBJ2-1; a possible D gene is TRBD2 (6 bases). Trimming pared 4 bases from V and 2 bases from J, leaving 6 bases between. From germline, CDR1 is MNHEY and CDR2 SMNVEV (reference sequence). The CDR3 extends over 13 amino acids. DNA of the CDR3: TGTGCCAGCAGTTGGGGGGCCTACAATGAGCAGTTCTTC. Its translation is CASSWGAYNEQFF.

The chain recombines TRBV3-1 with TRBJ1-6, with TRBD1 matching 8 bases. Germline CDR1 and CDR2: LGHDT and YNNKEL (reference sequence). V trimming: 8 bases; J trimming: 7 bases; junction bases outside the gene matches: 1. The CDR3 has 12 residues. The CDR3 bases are TGTGCCAGCCACAGGGGGAATTCACCCCTCCACTTT. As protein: CASHRGNSPLHF. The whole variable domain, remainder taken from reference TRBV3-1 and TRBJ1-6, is DTAVSQTPKYLVTQMGNDKSIKCEQNLGHDTMYWYKQDSKKFLKIMFSYNNKELIINETVPNRFSPKSPDKAHLNLHINSLELGDSAVYFCASHRGNSPLHFGNGTRLTVT.

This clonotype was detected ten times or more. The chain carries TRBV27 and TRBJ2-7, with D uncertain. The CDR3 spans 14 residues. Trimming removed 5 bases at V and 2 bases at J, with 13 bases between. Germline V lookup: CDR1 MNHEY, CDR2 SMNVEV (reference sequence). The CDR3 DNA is TGTGCCAGCAGTCTGAGTAGAAAGACCTACGAGCAGTACTTC. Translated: CASSLSRKTYEQYF.

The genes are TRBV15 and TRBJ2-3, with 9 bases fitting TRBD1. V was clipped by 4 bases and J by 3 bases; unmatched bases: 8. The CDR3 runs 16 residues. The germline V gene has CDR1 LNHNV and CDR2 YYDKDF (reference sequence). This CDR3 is CATSTSGTGRTDTQYF. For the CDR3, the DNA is TGTGCCACCAGCACCTCCGGGACAGGGAGGACAGATACGCAGTATTTT.

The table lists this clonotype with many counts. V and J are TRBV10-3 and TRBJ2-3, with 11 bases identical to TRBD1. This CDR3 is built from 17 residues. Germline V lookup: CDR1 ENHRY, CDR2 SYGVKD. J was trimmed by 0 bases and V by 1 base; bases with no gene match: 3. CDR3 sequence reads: CAISEFGDRGSTDTQYF. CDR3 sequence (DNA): TGTGCCATCAGTGAGTTCGGGGACAGGGGGAGCACAGATACGCAGTATTTT.

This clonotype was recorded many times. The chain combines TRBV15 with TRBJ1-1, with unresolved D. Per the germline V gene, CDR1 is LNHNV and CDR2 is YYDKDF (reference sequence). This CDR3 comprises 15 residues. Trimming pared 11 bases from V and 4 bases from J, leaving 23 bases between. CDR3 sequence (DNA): TGTGCCCCTAAAGGGCCCCGGGGTGGGAGCACTGAAGCTTTCTTT. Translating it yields CAPKGPRGGSTEAFF.

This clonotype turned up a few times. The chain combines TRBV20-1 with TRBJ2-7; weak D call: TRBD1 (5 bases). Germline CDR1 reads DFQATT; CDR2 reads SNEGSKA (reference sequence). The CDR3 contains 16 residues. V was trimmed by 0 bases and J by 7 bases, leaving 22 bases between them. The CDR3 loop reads CSARDLYRKFEWEQYF. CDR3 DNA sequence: TGCAGTGCTAGAGATCTATACAGGAAATTCGAATGGGAGCAGTACTTC.

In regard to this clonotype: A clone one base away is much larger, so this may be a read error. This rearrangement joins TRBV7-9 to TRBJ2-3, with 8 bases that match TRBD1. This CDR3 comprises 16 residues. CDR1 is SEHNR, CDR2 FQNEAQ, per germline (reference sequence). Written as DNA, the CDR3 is TGTGCCAGCAGCTTAGCGGACAGGGTCAGCACAGATAGGCAGTATTTT. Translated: CASSLADRVSTDRQYF.

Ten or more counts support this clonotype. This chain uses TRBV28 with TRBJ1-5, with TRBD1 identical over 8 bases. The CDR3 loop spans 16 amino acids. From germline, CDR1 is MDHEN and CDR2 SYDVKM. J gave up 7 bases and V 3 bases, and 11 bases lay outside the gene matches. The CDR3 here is CASSFDGQGLRQPQHF. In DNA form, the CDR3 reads TGTGCCAGCAGTTTCGATGGACAGGGTTTAAGGCAGCCCCAGCATTTT.

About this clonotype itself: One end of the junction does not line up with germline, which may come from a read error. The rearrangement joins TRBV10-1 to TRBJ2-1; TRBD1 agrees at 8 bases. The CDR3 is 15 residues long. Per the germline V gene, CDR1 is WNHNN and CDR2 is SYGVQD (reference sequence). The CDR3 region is CASSGGTGSYNQQFF. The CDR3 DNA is TGCGCCAGCAGTGGGGGGACAGGCTCCTACAATCAGCAGTTCTTC.

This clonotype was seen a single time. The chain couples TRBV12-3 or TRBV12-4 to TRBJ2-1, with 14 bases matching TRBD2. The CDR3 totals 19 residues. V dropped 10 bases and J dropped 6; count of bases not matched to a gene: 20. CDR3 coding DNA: TGTGCCATCTGCTACGCAGGGACTAGCGGGAGCCCCGGGGCCAATGAGCAGTTCTTC. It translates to CAICYAGTSGSPGANEQFF.

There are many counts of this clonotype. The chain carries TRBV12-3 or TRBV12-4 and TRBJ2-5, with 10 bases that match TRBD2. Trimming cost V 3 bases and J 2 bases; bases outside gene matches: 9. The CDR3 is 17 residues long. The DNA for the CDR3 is TGTGCCAGCAGTTTTTATCTAGCGGGAGACGAGCAAGAGACCCAGTACTTC. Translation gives CASSFYLAGDEQETQYF.

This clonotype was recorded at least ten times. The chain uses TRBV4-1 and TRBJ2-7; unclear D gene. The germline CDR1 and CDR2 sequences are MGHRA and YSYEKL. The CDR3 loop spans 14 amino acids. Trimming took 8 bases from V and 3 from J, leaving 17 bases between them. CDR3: CASATGRAGYEQYF. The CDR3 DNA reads TGCGCCAGCGCGACTGGCCGGGCTGGCTACGAGCAGTACTTC.

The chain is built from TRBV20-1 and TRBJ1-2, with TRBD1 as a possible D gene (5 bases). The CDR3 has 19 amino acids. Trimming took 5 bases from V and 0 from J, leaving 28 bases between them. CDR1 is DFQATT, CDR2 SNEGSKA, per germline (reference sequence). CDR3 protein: CSAHPDPRDLLRANYGYTF. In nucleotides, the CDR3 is TGCAGTGCTCACCCGGACCCCCGGGACCTCCTTCGGGCTAACTATGGCTACACCTTC.

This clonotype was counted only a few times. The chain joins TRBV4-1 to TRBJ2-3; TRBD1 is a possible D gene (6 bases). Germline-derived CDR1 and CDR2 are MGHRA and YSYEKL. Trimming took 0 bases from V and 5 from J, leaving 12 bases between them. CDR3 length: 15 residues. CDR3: CASSQEQGWRDTQYF. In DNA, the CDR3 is TGCGCCAGCAGCCAAGAGCAGGGGTGGAGAGATACGCAGTATTTT.

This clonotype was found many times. For the CDR3, the DNA is TGTGCCAGCAGCTTCGGACTAACAAACACCGGGGAGCTGTTTTTT. Its translation: CASSFGLTNTGELFF. V is TRBV7-2 and J is TRBJ2-2; TRBD2 might be the D (6 bases). The V end was cut by 3 bases, the J end by 2 bases, with 10 bases between. This CDR3 region has 15 residues. Germline loops: CDR1 SGHTA, CDR2 FQGNSA.

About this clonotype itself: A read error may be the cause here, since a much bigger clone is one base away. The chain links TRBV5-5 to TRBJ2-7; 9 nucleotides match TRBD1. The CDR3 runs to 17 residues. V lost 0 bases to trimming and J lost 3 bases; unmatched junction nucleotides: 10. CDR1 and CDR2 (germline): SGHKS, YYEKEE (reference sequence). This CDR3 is CASSLDKQGAYDYEQYF. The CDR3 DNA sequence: TGTGCCAGCAGCTTGGACAAACAGGGGGCGTATGACTACGAGCAGTACTTC.

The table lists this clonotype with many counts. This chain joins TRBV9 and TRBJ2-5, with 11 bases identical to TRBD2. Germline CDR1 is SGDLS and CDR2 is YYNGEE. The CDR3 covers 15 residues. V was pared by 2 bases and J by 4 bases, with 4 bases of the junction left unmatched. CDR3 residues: CASSVSGRVRETQYF. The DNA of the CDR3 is TGTGCCAGCAGCGTTAGCGGGAGGGTACGAGAGACCCAGTACTTC.